This T cell receptor beta chain is drawn from a study of radiotherapy plus CTLA-4 blockade in lung cancer. Looking at the study overall: Objective response rate was about 20%; disease control rate, about 28%. Study-wide points: Following radiotherapy plus ipilimumab, tumor-derived TCR clones expanded in the blood. According to reports, early shifts in blood T cell clones, alongside interferon-beta, forecast response most accurately.

Some clones are missing from TCRdb's copy, which holds only in-frame ones; the method was immunoSEQ multiplex PCR. The repertoire holds approximately 89,000 clones, with about four fifths as singletons. Points on this clone: Its antigen is not known.

With ipilimumab providing CTLA-4 blockade, focal radiation was administered to patients who had chemo-refractory metastatic non-small-cell lung cancer. The sequencing used peripheral blood, collected from a patient treated with radiotherapy plus ipilimumab. The clonotype comes from a human donor with non-small cell lung cancer who had a partial response to radiotherapy plus ipilimumab. Some clones in this sample may be carry-over from other donors' samples.

The CDR3 DNA reads TGTGCCAGTAGTGCCGGACAGGTCTGGGCCCCCTACGAGCAGTACTTC. Its protein is CASSAGQVWAPYEQYF. The chain is built from TRBV19 and TRBJ2-7; TRBD1 matches at 7 bases. CDR1 is LNHDA, CDR2 SQIVND, per germline (reference sequence). J gave up 2 bases and V 5 bases, and 12 bases lay outside the gene matches. This CDR3 has 16 residues.